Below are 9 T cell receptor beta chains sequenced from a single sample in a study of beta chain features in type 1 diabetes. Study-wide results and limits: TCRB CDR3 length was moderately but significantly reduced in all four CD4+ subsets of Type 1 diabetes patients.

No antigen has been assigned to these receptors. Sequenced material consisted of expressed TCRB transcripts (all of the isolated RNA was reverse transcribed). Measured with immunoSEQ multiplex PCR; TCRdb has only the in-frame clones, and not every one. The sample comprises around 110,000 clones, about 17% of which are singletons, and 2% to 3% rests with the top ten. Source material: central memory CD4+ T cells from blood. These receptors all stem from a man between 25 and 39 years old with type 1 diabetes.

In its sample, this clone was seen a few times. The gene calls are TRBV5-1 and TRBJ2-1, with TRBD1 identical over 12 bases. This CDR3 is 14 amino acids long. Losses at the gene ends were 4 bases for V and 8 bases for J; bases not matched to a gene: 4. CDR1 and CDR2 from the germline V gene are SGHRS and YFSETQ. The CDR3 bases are TGCGCCAGCAGCGTGGGACAGGGGGCCGATGAGCAGTTCTTC. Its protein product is CASSVGQGADEQFF.

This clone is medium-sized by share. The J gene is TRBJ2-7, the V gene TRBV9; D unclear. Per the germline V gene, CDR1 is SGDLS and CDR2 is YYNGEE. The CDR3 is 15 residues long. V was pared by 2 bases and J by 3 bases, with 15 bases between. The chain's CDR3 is CASSVEPSPLYEQYF. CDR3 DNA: TGTGCCAGCAGCGTTGAGCCCAGCCCCCTCTACGAGCAGTACTTC.

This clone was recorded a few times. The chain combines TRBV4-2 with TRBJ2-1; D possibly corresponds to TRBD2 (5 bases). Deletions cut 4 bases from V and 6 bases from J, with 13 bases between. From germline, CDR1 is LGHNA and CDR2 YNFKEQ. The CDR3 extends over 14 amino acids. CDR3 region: CASSPAGGLNEQFF. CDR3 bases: TGTGCCAGCAGCCCCGCGGGCGGGCTCAATGAGCAGTTCTTC.

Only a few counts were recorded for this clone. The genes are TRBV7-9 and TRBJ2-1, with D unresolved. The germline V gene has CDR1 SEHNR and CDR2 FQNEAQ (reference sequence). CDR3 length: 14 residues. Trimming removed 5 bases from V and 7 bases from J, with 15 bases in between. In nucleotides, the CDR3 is TGTGCCAGCAGCAGAATAGGCACCGATAATGAGCAGTTCTTC. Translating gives CASSRIGTDNEQFF.

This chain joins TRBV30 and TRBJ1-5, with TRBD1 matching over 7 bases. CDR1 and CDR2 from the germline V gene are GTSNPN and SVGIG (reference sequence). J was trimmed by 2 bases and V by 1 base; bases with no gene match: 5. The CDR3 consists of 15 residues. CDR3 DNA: TGTGCCTGGAGTGGAAACACAGGGGGCAATCAGCCCCAGCATTTT. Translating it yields CAWSGNTGGNQPQHF.

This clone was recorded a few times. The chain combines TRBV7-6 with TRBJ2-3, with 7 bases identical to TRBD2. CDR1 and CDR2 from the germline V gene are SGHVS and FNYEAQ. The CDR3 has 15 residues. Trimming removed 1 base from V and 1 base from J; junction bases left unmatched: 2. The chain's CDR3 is CASSLGGGRTDTQYF. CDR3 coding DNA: TGTGCCAGCAGCTTAGGCGGGGGACGCACAGATACGCAGTATTTT.

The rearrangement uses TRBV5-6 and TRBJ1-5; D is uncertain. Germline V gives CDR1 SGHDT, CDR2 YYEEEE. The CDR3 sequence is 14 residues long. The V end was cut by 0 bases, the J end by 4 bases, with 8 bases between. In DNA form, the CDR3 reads TGTGCCAGCAGCTTGGGCGGCCCAAATCAGCCCCAGCATTTT. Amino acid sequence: CASSLGGPNQPQHF.

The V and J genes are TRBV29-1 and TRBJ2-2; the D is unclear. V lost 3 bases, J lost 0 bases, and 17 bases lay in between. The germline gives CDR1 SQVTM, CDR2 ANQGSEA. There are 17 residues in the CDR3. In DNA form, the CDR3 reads TGCAGCGTTGATTCGATGGGTGGCAGCACGAACACCGGGGAGCTGTTTTTT. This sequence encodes CSVDSMGGSTNTGELFF.

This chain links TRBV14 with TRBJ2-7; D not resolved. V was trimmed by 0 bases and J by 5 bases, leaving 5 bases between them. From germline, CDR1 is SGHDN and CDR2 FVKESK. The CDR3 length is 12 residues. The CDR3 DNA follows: TGTGCCAGCAGCCAAGATTGGAACGAGCAGTACTTC. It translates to CASSQDWNEQYF.